Sequencing of this T cell receptor beta chain was carried out in a study of blood T cells in healthy people across ages. Study observations and caveats: The authors considered diversity estimates from one million T cells to be underestimates. Long-lived donors carried more naive CD4+ cells and greater diversity than aged donors.

As concerns this clonotype: Its antigen is unknown.

There are 14 residues in the CDR3. Trimming took 4 bases from V and 9 from J, leaving 16 bases between them. A second about 7 to 11 cycle PCR used barcoded and J-beta primers. TCRdb itself ran the 5' RACE reads through MiXCR, one entry per CDR3 protein. The data hold over a million distinct CDR3 sequences, with about 43% observed a single time. The specimen was blood. This clonotype was obtained from a woman between 18 and 29 years old in good health. The gene calls are TRBV12-3 or TRBV12-4 and TRBJ2-1, with D possibly matching TRBD1 (5 bases). CDR3 sequence: CASSSTGVRSEQFF. CDR3 DNA: TGTGCCAGCAGTTCCACAGGCGTAAGGAGTGAGCAGTTCTTC.